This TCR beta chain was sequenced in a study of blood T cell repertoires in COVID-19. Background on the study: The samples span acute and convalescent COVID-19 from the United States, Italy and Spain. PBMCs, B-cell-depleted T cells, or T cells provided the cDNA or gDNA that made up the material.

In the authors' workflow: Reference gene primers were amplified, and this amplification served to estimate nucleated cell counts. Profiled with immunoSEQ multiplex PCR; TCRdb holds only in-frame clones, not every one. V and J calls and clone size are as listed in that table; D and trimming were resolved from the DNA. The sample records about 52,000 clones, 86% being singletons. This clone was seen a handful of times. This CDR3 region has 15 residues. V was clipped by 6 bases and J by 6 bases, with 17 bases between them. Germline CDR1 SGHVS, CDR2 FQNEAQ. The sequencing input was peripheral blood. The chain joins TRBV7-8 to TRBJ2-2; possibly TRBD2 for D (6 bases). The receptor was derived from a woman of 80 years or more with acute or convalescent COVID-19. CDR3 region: CASSDSGIGAGELFF. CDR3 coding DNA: TGTGCCAGCAGTGATAGCGGAATCGGTGCCGGGGAGCTGTTTTTT.